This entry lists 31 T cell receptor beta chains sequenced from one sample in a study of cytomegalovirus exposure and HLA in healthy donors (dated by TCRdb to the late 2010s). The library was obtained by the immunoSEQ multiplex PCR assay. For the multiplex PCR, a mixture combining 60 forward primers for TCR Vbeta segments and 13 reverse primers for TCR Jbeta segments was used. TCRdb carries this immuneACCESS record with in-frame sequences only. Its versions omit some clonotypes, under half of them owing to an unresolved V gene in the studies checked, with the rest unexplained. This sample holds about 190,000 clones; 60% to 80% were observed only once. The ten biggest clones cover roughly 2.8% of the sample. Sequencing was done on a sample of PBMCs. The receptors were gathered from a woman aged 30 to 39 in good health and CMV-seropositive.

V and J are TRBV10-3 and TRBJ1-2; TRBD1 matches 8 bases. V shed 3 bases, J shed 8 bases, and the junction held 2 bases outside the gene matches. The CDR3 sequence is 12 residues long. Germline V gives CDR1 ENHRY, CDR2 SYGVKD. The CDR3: CAISEQGGGYTF. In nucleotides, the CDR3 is TGTGCCATCAGTGAACAGGGGGGCGGCTACACCTTC.

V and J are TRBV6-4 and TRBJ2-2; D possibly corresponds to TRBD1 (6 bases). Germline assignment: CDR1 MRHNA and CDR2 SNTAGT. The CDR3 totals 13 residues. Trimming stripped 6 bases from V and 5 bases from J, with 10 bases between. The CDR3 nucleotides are TGTGCCAGCAGCCCAGGGGTAACCGGGGAGCTGTTTTTT. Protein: CASSPGVTGELFF.

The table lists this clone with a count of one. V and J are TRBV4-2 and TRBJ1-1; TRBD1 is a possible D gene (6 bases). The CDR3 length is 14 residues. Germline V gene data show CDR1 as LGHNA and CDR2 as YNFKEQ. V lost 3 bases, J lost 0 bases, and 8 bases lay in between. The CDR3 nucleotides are TGTGCCAGCAGCCATGGACAGTTGAACACTGAAGCTTTCTTT. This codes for CASSHGQLNTEAFF.

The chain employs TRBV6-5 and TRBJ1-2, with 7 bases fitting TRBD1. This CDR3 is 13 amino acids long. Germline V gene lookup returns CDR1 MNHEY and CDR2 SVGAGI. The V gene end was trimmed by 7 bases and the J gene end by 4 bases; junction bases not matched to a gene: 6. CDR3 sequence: CASKSTGFYGYTF. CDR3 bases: TGTGCCAGCAAGTCGACAGGGTTCTATGGCTACACCTTC.

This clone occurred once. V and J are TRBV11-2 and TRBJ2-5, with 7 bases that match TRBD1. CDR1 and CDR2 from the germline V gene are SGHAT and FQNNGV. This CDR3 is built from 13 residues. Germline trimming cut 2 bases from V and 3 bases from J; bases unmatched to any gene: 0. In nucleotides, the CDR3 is TGTGCCAGCAGCTTAACAGGGGAAGAGACCCAGTACTTC. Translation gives CASSLTGEETQYF.

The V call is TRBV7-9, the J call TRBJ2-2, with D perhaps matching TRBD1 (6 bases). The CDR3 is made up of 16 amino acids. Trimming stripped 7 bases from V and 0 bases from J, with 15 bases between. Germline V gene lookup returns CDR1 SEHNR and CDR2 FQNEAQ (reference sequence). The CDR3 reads CASTTGQTTNTGELFF. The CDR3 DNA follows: TGTGCCAGCACCACGGGACAAACGACGAACACCGGGGAGCTGTTTTTT. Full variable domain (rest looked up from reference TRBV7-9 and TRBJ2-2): DTGVSQNPRHKITKRGQNVTFRCDPISEHNRLYWYRQTLGQGPEFLTYFQNEAQLEKSRLLSDRFSAERPKGSFSTLEIQRTEQGDSAMYLCASTTGQTTNTGELFFGEGSRLTVL.

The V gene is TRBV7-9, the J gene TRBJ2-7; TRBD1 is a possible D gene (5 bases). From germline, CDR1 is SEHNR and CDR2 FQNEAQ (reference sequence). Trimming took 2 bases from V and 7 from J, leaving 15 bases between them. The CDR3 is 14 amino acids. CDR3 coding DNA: TGTGCCAGCAGCTTATCGGGCAGGGCCGAGGAGCAGTACTTC. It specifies CASSLSGRAEEQYF.

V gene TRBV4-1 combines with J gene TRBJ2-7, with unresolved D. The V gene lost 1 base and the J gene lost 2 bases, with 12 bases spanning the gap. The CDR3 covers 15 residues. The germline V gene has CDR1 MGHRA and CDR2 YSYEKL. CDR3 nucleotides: TGCGCCAGCAGCCAAGGTTACGCCAGTACCTACGAGCAGTACTTC. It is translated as CASSQGYASTYEQYF.

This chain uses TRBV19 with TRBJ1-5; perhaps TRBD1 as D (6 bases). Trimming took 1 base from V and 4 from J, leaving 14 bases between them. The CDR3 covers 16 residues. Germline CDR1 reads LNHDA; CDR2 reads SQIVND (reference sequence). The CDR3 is CASSIGLGHRNQPQHF. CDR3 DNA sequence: TGTGCCAGTAGTATAGGACTGGGACACCGGAATCAGCCCCAGCATTTT.

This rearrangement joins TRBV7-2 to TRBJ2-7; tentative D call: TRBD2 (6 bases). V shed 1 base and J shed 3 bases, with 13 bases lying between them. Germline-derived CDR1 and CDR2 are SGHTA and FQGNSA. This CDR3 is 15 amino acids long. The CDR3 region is CASSLGGGGYYEQYF. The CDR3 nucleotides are TGTGCCAGCAGCTTAGGGGGAGGCGGTTACTACGAGCAGTACTTC.

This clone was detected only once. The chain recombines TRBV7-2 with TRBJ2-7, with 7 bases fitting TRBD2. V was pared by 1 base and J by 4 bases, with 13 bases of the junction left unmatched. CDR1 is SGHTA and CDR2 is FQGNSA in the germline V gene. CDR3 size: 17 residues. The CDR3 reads CASSLGGVGRTPYEQYF. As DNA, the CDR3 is TGTGCCAGCAGCTTAGGAGGGGTCGGGAGGACCCCTTACGAGCAGTACTTC.

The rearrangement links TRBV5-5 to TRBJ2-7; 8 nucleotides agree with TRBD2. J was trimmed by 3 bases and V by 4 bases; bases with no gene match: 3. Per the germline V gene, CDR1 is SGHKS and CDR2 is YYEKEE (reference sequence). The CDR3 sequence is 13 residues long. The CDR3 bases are TGTGCCAGCAGCCCGGGACTAGACTACGAGCAGTACTTC. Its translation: CASSPGLDYEQYF.

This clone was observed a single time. Written as DNA, the CDR3 is TGTGCCAGCAGCCCGGGACAGGGCTTCGGAGGCTACACCTTC. Its translation is CASSPGQGFGGYTF. J is TRBJ1-2 and V is TRBV11-1, with 9 bases that match TRBD1. The ends lost 5 bases at V and 8 bases at J; junction bases unmatched: 9. This CDR3 is 14 amino acids long. CDR1 is SGHAT and CDR2 is FQDESV in the germline V gene (reference sequence).

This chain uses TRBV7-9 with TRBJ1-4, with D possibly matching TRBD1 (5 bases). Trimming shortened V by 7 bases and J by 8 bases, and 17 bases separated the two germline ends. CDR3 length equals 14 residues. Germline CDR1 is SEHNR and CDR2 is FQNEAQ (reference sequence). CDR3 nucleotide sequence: TGTGCCAGCACCAGCGCAGGGTCATACGAAAAACTGTTTTTT. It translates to CASTSAGSYEKLFF.

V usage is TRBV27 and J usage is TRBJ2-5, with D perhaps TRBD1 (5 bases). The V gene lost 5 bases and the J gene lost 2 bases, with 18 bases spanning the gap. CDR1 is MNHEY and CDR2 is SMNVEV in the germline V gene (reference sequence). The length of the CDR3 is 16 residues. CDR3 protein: CASSQKAGLVQETQYF. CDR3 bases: TGTGCCAGCAGTCAAAAGGCAGGGTTGGTGCAAGAGACCCAGTACTTC.

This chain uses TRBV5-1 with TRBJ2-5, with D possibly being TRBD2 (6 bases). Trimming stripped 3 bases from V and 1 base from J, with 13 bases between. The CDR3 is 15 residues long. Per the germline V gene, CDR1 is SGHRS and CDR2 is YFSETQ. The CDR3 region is CASSSGTALQETQYF. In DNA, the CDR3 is TGCGCCAGCAGCTCGGGGACTGCCCTCCAAGAGACCCAGTACTTC.

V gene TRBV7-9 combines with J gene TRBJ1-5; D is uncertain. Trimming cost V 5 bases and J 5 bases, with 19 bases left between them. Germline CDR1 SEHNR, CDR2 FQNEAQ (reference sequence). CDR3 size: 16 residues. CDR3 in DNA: TGTGCCAGCAGCGAGTGGGGAGGGCGCGATGATCAGCCCCAGCATTTT. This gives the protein CASSEWGGRDDQPQHF.

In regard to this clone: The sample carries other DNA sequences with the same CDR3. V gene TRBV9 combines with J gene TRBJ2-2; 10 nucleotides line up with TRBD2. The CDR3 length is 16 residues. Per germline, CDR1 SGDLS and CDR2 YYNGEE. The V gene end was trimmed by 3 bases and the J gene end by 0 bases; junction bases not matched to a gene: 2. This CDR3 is CASSATSGANTGELFF. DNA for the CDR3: TGTGCCAGCAGCGCCACTAGCGGGGCGAACACCGGGGAGCTGTTTTTT.

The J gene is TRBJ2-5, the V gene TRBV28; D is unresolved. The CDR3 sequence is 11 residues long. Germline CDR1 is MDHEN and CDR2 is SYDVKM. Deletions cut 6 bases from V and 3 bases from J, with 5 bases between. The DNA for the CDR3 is TGTGCCAGCAGCCCAGAAGAGACCCAGTACTTC. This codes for CASSPEETQYF.

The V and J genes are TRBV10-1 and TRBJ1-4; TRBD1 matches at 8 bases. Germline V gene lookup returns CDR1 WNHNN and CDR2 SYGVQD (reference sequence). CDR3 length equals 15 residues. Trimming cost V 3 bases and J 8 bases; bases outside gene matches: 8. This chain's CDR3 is CASSDQGAGDEKLFF. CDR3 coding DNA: TGCGCCAGCAGTGATCAGGGGGCCGGGGACGAAAAACTGTTTTTT.

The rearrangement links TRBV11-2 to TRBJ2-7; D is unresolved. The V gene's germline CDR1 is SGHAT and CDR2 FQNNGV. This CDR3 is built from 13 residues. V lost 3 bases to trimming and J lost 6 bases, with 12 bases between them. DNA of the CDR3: TGTGCCAGCAGCTTCCATAATTTACTCGAGCAGTACTTC. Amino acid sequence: CASSFHNLLEQYF.

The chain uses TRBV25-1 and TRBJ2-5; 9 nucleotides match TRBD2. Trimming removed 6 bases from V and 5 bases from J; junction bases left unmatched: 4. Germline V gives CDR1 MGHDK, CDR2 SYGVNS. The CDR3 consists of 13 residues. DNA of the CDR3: TGTGCCAGCAGACTAGCGGGTTACGAGACCCAGTACTTC. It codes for CASRLAGYETQYF.

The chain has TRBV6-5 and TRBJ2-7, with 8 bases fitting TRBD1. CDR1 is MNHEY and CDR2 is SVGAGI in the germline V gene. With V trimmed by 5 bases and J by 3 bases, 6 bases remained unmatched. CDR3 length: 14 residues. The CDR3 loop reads CASSLAGGFYEQYF. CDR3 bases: TGTGCCAGCAGTCTAGCAGGGGGCTTCTACGAGCAGTACTTC.

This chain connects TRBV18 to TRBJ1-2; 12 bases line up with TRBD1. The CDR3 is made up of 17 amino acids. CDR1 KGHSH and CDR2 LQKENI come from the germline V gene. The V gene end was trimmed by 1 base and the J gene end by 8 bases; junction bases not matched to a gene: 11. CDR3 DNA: TGTGCCAGCTCACCACGGGTCCCGGGACAGGGGGCGATGGGCTACACCTTC. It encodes CASSPRVPGQGAMGYTF.

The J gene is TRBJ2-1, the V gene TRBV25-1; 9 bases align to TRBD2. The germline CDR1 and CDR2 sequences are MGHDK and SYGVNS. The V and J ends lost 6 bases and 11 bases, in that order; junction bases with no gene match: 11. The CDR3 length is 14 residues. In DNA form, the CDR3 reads TGTGCCAGCAGAGCGGGAGGCGCTGGTTCCCAGCAGTTCTTC. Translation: CASRAGGAGSQQFF.

The CDR3 nucleotides read TGTGCCAGCAGCTTATCGACAGGGGACCAGCCCCAGCATTTT. Amino acid sequence: CASSLSTGDQPQHF. The gene calls are TRBV7-9 and TRBJ1-5, with 8 bases that match TRBD1. V lost 2 bases to trimming and J lost 7 bases; unmatched junction nucleotides: 4. The CDR3 contains 14 residues. CDR1 is SEHNR, CDR2 FQNEAQ, per germline (reference sequence).

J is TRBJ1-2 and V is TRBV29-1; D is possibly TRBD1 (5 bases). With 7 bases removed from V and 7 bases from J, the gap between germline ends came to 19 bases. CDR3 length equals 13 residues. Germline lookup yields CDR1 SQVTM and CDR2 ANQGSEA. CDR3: CSARTQGRVGYTF. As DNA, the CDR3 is TGCAGCGCCCGAACTCAGGGAAGGGTTGGCTACACCTTC.

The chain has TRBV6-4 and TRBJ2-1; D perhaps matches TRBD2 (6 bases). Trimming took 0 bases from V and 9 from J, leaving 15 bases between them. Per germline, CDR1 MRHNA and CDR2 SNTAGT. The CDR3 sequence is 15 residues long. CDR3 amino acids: CASSDSDGSGGEQFF. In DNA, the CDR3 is TGTGCCAGCAGTGACTCGGACGGGAGTGGGGGTGAGCAGTTCTTC.

The CDR3 loop reads CATSGGLAGPSYEQYF. CDR3 in DNA: TGTGCCACCAGCGGGGGACTAGCGGGACCCTCCTACGAGCAGTACTTC. This sequence joins TRBV15 and TRBJ2-7, with TRBD2 matching over 13 bases. V was pared by 5 bases and J by 0 bases, with 4 bases of the junction left unmatched. There are 16 residues in the CDR3. CDR1 is LNHNV, CDR2 YYDKDF, per germline (reference sequence).

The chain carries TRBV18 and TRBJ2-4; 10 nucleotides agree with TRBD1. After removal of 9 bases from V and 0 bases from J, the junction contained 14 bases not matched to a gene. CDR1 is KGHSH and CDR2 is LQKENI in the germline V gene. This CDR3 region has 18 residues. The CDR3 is CASSYGTGVLEAKNIQYF. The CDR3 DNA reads TGTGCCAGTTCATACGGGACAGGGGTATTGGAAGCCAAAAACATTCAGTACTTC.

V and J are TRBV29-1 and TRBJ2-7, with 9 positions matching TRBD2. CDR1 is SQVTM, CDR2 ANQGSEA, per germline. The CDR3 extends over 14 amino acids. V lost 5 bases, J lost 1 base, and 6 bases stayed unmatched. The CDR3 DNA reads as TGCAGCGTTTCTAGCGGGGCAGGGTCCTACGAGCAGTACTTC. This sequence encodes CSVSSGAGSYEQYF.